The clone carrying this T cell receptor (beta chain) has more than one count but fewer than ten. CDR3 length equals 17 residues. Germline V gives CDR1 SGDLS, CDR2 YYNGEE. Germline trimming cut 0 bases from V and 4 bases from J; bases unmatched to any gene: 10. This record belongs to a study of technical replicates of blood from a few donors. Only in-frame clones appear in the TCRdb table, and some are missing; sequencing was by immunoSEQ multiplex PCR. The table records over 80,000 clones, approximately 96% of them present only once. This receptor was identified in a human donor in good health. The material sequenced was T cells isolated from PBMCs. The rearrangement links TRBV9 to TRBJ1-1, with 9 bases identical to TRBD1. CDR3 sequence (DNA): TGTGCCAGCAGCGTAGCTACGGGACAGGGAGGCGGCACTGAAGCTTTCTTT. It encodes CASSVATGQGGGTEAFF.